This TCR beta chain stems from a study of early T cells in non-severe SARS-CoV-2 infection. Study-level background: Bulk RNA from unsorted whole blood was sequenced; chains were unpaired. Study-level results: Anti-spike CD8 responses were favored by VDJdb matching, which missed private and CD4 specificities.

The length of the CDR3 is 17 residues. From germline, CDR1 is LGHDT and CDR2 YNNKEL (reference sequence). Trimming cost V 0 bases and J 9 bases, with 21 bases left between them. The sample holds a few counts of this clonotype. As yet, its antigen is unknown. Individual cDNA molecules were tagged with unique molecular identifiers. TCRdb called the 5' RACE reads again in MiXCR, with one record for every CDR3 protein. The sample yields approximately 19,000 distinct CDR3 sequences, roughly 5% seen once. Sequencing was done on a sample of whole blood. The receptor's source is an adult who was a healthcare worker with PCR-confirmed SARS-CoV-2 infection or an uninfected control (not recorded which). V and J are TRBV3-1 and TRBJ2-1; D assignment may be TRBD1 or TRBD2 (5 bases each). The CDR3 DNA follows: TGTGCCAGCAGCCAAGAGGCTACGGGACCCCTTTACTTTGAGCAGTTCTTC. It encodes CASSQEATGPLYFEQFF.